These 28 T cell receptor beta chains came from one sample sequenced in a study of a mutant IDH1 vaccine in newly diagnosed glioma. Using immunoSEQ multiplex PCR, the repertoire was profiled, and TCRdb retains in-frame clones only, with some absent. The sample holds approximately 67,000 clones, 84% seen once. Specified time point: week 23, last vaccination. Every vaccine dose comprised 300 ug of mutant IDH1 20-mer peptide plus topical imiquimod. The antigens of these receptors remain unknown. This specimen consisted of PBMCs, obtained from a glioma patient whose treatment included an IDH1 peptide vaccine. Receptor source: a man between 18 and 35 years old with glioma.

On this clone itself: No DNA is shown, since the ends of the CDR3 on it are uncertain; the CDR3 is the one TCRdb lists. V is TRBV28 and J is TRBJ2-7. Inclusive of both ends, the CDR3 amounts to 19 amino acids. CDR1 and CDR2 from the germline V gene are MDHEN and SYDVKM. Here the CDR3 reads CASSSFGAVDLSESYEQYF.

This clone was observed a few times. This CDR3 is CASTSIYGNTIYF. As DNA, the CDR3 is TGTGCCAGCACCTCCATATATGGAAACACCATATATTTT. The V and J genes are TRBV28 and TRBJ1-3; D is uncertain. Germline-derived CDR1 and CDR2 are MDHEN and SYDVKM. The CDR3 is 13 amino acids. The ends were cut back, 7 bases at V and 3 bases at J, with 10 bases in the middle.

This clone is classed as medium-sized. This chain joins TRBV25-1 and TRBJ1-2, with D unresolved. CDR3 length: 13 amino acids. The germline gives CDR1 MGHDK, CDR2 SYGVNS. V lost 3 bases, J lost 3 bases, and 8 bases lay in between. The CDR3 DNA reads TGTGCCAGCAGTGACGGAAATTACTATGGCTACACCTTC. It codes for CASSDGNYYGYTF.

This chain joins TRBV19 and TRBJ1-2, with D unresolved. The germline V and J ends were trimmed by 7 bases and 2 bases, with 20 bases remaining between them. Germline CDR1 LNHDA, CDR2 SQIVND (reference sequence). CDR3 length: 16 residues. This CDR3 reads CASTVSSLTLNYGYTF. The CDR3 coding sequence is TGTGCCAGTACGGTCAGTTCCCTTACTCTGAACTATGGCTACACCTTC.

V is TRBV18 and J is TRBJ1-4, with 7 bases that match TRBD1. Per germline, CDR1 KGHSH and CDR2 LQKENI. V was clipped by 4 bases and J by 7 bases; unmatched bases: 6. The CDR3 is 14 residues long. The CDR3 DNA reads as TGTGCCAGCTCACGCGACAGGGTGGGTGAAAAACTGTTTTTT. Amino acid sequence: CASSRDRVGEKLFF.

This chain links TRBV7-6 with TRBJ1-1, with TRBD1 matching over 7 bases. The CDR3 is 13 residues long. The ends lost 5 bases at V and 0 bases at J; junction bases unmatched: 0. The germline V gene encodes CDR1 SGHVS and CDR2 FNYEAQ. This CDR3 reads CASSRGLNTEAFF. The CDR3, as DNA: TGTGCCAGCAGCAGGGGGCTGAACACTGAAGCTTTCTTT.

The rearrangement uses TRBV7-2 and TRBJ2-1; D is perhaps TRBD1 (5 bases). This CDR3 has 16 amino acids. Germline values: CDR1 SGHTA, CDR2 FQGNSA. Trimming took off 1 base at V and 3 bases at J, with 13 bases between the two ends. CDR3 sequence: CASSLVQNRGYNEQFF. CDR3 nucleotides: TGTGCCAGCAGCTTAGTACAGAATAGGGGCTACAATGAGCAGTTCTTC.

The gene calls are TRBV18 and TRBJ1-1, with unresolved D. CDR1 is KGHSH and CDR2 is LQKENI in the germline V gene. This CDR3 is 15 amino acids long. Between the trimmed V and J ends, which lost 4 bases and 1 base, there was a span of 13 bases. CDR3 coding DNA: TGTGCCAGCTCACGACTCCCTCGGGGGAACACTGAAGCTTTCTTT. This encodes CASSRLPRGNTEAFF.

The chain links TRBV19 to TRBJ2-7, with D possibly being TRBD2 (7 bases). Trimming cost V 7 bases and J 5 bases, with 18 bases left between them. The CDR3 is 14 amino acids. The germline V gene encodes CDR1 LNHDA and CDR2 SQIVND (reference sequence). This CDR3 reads CASKWGLADNEQYF. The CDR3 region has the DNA TGTGCCAGTAAATGGGGGCTAGCGGACAACGAGCAGTACTTC.

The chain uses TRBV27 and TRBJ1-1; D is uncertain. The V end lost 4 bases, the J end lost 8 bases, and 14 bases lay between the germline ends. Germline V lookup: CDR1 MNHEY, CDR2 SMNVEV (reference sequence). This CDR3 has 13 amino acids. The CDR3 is CASSWAPEHEAFF. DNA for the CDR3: TGTGCCAGCAGTTGGGCCCCCGAGCACGAAGCTTTCTTT.

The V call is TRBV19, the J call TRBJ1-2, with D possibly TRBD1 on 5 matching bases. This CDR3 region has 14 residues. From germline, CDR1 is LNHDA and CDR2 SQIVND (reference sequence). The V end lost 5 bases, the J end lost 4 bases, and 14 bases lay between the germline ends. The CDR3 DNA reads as TGTGCCAGTAGTGGAGACAGCTTGGCCTATGGCTACACCTTC. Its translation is CASSGDSLAYGYTF.

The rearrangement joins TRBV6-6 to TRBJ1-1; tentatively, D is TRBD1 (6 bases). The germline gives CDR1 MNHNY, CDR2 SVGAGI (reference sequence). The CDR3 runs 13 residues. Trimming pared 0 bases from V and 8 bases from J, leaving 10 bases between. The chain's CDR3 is CASSYSRTGEAFF. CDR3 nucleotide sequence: TGTGCCAGCAGTTACTCCCGAACAGGGGAAGCTTTCTTT.

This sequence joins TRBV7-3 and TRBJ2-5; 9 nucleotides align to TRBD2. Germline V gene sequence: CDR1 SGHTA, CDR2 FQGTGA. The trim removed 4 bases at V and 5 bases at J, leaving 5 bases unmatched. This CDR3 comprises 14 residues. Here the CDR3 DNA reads TGTGCCAGCAGCTCGGCGGGGGGGCAGGAGACCCAGTACTTC. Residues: CASSSAGGQETQYF.

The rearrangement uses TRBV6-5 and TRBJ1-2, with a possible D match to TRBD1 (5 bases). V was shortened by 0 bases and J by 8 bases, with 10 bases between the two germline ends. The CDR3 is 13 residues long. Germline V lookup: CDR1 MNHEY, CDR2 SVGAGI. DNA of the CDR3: TGTGCCAGCAGTTACTCTCTGGGGGGAGGCTACACCTTC. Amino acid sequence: CASSYSLGGGYTF.

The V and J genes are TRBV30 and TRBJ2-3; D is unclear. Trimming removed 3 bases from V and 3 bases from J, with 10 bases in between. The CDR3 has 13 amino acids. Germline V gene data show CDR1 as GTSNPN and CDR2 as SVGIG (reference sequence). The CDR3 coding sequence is TGTGCCTGGAGCGGCGTCGGAACAGATACGCAGTATTTT. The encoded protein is CAWSGVGTDTQYF. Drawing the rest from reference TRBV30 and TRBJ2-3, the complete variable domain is SQTIHQWPATLVQPVGSPLSLECTVEGTSNPNLYWYRQAAGRGLQLLFYSVGIGQISSEVPQNLSASRPQDRQFILSSKKLLLSDSGFYLCAWSGVGTDTQYFGPGTRLTVL.

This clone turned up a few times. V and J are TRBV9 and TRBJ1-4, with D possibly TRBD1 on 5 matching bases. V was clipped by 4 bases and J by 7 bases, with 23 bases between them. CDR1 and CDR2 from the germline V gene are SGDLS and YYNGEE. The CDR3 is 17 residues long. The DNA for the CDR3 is TGTGCCAGCAGCTCACCCGCCCGATGGGGGGGAAGTGAAAAACTGTTTTTT. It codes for CASSSPARWGGSEKLFF.

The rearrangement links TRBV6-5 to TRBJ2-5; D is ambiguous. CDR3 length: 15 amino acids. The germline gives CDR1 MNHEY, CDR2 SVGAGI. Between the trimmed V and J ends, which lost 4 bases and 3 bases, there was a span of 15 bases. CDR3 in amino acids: CASSSSDPGKETQYF. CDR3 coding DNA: TGTGCCAGCAGTTCCTCAGACCCCGGAAAAGAGACCCAGTACTTC.

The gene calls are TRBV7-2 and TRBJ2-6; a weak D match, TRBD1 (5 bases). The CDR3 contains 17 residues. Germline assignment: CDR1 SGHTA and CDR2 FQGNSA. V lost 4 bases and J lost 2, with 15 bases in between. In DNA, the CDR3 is TGTGCCAGCAGCTCCACGTGGGGCGGCGCTGGGGCCAACGTCCTGACTTTC. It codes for CASSSTWGGAGANVLTF.

CDR3 DNA sequence: TGTGCCAGCAGTTTATCAAGTTCAGGGTATTTTAACTATGGCTACACCTTC. Translating it yields CASSLSSSGYFNYGYTF. The chain links TRBV27 to TRBJ1-2; TRBD1 is a possible D gene (5 bases). CDR3 size: 17 residues. Germline CDR1 reads MNHEY; CDR2 reads SMNVEV (reference sequence). The germline V and J ends were trimmed by 0 bases and 1 base, with 15 bases remaining between them.

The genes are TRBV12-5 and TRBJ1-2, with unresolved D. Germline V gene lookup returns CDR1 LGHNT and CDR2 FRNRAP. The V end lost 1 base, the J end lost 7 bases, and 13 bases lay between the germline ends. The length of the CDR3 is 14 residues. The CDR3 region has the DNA TGTGCTAGTGGTTTGGAGCCGAACCTCTCTGGCTACACCTTC. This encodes CASGLEPNLSGYTF.

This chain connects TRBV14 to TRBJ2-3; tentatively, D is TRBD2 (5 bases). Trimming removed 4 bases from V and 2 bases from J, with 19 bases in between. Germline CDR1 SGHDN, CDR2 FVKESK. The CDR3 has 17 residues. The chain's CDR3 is CASSPLRVARVTDTQYF. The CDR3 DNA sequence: TGTGCCAGCAGCCCCCTCCGGGTAGCGAGGGTCACAGATACGCAGTATTTT.

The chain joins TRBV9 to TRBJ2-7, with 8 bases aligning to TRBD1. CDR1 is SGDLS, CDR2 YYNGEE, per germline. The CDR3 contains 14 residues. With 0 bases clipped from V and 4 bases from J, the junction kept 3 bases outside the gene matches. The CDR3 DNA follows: TGTGCCAGCAGCGTAGCGGACAGGGTTTACGAGCAGTACTTC. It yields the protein CASSVADRVYEQYF.

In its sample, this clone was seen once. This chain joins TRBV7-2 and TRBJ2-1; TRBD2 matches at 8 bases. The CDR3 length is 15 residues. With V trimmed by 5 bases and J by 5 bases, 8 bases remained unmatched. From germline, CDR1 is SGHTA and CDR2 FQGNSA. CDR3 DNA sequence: TGTGCCAGCAGCCAAAGGGTAGCGGGGAACAATGAGCAGTTCTTC. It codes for CASSQRVAGNNEQFF.

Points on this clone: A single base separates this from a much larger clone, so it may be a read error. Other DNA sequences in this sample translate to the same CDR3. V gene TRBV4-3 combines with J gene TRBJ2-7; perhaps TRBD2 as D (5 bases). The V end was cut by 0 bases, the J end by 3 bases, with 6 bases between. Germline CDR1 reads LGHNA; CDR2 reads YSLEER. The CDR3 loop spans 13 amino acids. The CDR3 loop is CASSQERDYEQYF. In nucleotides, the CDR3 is TGCGCCAGCAGCCAAGAACGGGACTACGAGCAGTACTTC.

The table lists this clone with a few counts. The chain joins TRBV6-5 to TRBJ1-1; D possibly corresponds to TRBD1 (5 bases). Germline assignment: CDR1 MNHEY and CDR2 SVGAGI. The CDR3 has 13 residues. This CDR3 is CVSQQAMNTEAFF. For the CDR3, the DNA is TGTGTCTCACAACAGGCTATGAACACTGAAGCTTTCTTT.

CDR3 sequence reads: CASSPHSFSRVNYGYTF. The CDR3 region has the DNA TGTGCCAGTAGTCCTCACTCCTTCAGTCGCGTTAACTATGGCTACACCTTC. The chain is built from TRBV19 and TRBJ1-2; no clear D gene. V gave up 5 bases and J gave up 1 base, with 20 bases separating them. This CDR3 has 17 amino acids. From germline, CDR1 is LNHDA and CDR2 SQIVND (reference sequence).

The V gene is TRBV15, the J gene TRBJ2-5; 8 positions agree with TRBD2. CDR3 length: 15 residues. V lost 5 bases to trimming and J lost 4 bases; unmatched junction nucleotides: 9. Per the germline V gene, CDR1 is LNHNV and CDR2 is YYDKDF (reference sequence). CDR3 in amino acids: CATSRGLEGTETQYF. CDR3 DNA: TGTGCCACCAGCCGGGGACTAGAGGGGACAGAGACCCAGTACTTC.

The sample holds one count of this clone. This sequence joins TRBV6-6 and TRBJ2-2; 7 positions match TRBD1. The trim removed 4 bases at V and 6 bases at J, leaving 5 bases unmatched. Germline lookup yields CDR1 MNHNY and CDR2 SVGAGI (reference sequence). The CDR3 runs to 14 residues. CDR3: CASSSNRGAGELFF. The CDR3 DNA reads TGTGCCAGCAGTTCTAACAGGGGTGCCGGGGAGCTGTTTTTT.